The 30 T cell receptor beta chains below come from one sample, sequenced in a study of shared clonotypes between healthy human individuals. Assay: immunoSEQ multiplex PCR; the TCRdb copy retains only in-frame clones and omits some. Of approximately 1.4 million clones in the sample, approximately 98% were seen once. Sequenced material: naive CD4+ T cells sorted from blood. Subset here: CD45RA+ positively selected. These receptors were collected from a man under 40 in good health.

The rearrangement joins TRBV5-6 to TRBJ1-2; 7 nucleotides line up with TRBD1. V trimming: 8 bases; J trimming: 1 base; junction bases outside the gene matches: 20. The CDR3 spans 18 residues. In germline, CDR1 is SGHDT, CDR2 YYEEEE. The CDR3 loop reads CARIFAGTRDRNNYGYTF. The DNA of the CDR3 is TGTGCCAGAATCTTTGCCGGGACCCGGGACAGAAATAACTATGGCTACACCTTC.

The chain recombines TRBV28 with TRBJ1-5; 11 positions agree with TRBD1. Germline lookup yields CDR1 MDHEN and CDR2 SYDVKM. The CDR3 is made up of 15 amino acids. The V and J ends lost 7 bases and 7 bases, in that order; junction bases with no gene match: 9. CDR3 protein: CASTPLDRGHQPQHF. The DNA of the CDR3 is TGTGCCAGCACCCCATTGGACAGGGGGCACCAGCCCCAGCATTTT.

This chain connects TRBV7-7 to TRBJ1-3; D may be TRBD1 (5 bases). In germline, CDR1 is SSHAT, CDR2 FNYEAQ (reference sequence). CDR3 length equals 17 residues. The chain's CDR3 is CASVPGPGPGAGNTIYF. As DNA, the CDR3 is TGTGCTAGCGTCCCGGGCCCCGGGCCGGGGGCTGGAAACACCATATATTTT.

The rearrangement links TRBV2 to TRBJ2-3, with 8 positions matching TRBD2. The CDR3 runs 15 residues. V lost 6 bases to trimming and J lost 6 bases; unmatched junction nucleotides: 11. The germline V gene has CDR1 SNHLY and CDR2 FYNNEI. CDR3 in amino acids: CASSDAREGGDTQYF. The CDR3, as DNA: TGTGCCAGCAGCGACGCACGGGAGGGTGGGGATACGCAGTATTTT.

V and J are TRBV5-4 and TRBJ2-7; 8 bases are a match to TRBD2. Per the germline V gene, CDR1 is SGHNT and CDR2 is YYREEE (reference sequence). J lost 3 bases, V lost 4 bases, and 0 bases had no gene match. The CDR3 is 12 amino acids. This chain's CDR3 is CASSAGGYEQYF. The CDR3 DNA reads TGTGCCAGCAGCGCGGGGGGCTACGAGCAGTACTTC. The full variable domain, completed using reference TRBV5-4 and TRBJ2-7, is ETGVTQSPTHLIKTRGQQVTLRCSSQSGHNTVSWYQQALGQGPQFIFQYYREEENGRGNFPPRFSGLQFPNYSSELNVNALELDDSALYLCASSAGGYEQYFGPGTRLTVT.

The V call is TRBV6-6, the J call TRBJ2-5, with a weak D call TRBD1 (6 bases). CDR3 length: 14 amino acids. In germline, CDR1 is MNHNY, CDR2 SVGAGI (reference sequence). Trimming removed 6 bases from V and 9 bases from J, with 20 bases in between. CDR3 bases: TGTGCCAGCAGGACACAGGGTTCGGCTGCGGCCCAGTACTTC. Residues: CASRTQGSAAAQYF.

The chain is built from TRBV2 and TRBJ2-3, with D perhaps matching TRBD1 (5 bases). This CDR3 is built from 14 residues. Germline loops: CDR1 SNHLY, CDR2 FYNNEI. Between the trimmed V and J ends, which lost 8 bases and 0 bases, there was a span of 12 bases. CDR3 in DNA: TGTGCCAGCGTTGGACAAACTAGCACAGATACGCAGTATTTT. Residues: CASVGQTSTDTQYF.

The chain is built from TRBV5-1 and TRBJ2-2; unclear D gene. The CDR3 runs to 14 residues. CDR1 and CDR2 from the germline V gene are SGHRS and YFSETQ. V lost 1 base, J lost 5 bases, and 9 bases lay in between. The chain's CDR3 is CASSLFGETGELFF. CDR3 DNA: TGCGCCAGCAGCTTGTTTGGGGAAACCGGGGAGCTGTTTTTT. Based on the CDR3 plus reference TRBV5-1 and TRBJ2-2, the full variable domain is KAGVTQTPRYLIKTRGQQVTLSCSPISGHRSVSWYQQTPGQGLQFLFEYFSETQRNKGNFPGRFSGRQFSNSRSEMNVSTLELGDSALYLCASSLFGETGELFFGEGSRLTVL.

The chain uses TRBV15 and TRBJ1-1, with unresolved D. Trimming took off 0 bases at V and 4 bases at J, with 18 bases between the two ends. CDR1 LNHNV and CDR2 YYDKDF come from the germline V gene (reference sequence). The CDR3 length is 17 residues. The CDR3 DNA follows: TGTGCCACCAGCAGAGATCGAGGAAGCTTAGGGAGCACTGAAGCTTTCTTT. It specifies CATSRDRGSLGSTEAFF. Combining the CDR3 with reference TRBV15 and TRBJ1-1 gives the whole variable domain DAMVIQNPRYQVTQFGKPVTLSCSQTLNHNVMYWYQQKSSQAPKLLFHYYDKDFNNEADTPDNFQSRRPNTSFCFLDIRSPGLGDTAMYLCATSRDRGSLGSTEAFFGQGTRLTVV.

In DNA, the CDR3 is TGTGCCAGCGGAGATCTGACAGGGAACACTGAAGCTTTCTTT. Translated: CASGDLTGNTEAFF. The chain joins TRBV9 to TRBJ1-1; the D gene is possibly TRBD1 (6 bases). Germline V gene sequence: CDR1 SGDLS, CDR2 YYNGEE. V lost 7 bases, J lost 1 base, and 14 bases lay in between. The CDR3 sequence is 14 residues long.

The J gene is TRBJ2-3, the V gene TRBV7-2, with D possibly TRBD2 on 6 matching bases. The CDR3 has 14 residues. V was shortened by 5 bases and J by 9 bases, with 18 bases between the two germline ends. Germline V gene data show CDR1 as SGHTA and CDR2 as FQGNSA. CDR3 sequence (DNA): TGTGCCAGCAGCCCCCCCGGCTGGCGGGAAACGCAGTATTTT. The encoded protein is CASSPPGWRETQYF.

The chain carries TRBV19 and TRBJ1-2, with 8 bases that match TRBD1. CDR3 size: 16 residues. V shed 3 bases, J shed 1 base, and the junction held 7 bases outside the gene matches. Per the germline V gene, CDR1 is LNHDA and CDR2 is SQIVND (reference sequence). In DNA, the CDR3 is TGTGCCAGTAGTATCAAACGGACAGGGTATAACTATGGCTACACCTTC. The encoded protein is CASSIKRTGYNYGYTF.

The chain joins TRBV23-1 to TRBJ1-5; 9 bases match TRBD1. TRBV23-1 is an ORF, and what it does is uncertain. Trimming removed 3 bases from V and 5 bases from J; junction bases left unmatched: 8. This CDR3 comprises 16 residues. In DNA form, the CDR3 reads TGCGCCAGCAGTCATTCCGGGACAGGGACCCATCAGCCCCAGCATTTT. It specifies CASSHSGTGTHQPQHF.

The chain combines TRBV28 with TRBJ1-2; a weak D match, TRBD1 (6 bases). With 11 bases removed from V and 0 bases from J, the gap between germline ends came to 19 bases. The CDR3 extends over 15 amino acids. The germline V gene encodes CDR1 MDHEN and CDR2 SYDVKM. In DNA form, the CDR3 reads TGTGCCGCGCTCAGGGGTGGGTTCGCTAACTATGGCTACACCTTC. Its protein product is CAALRGGFANYGYTF.

The rearrangement uses TRBV19 and TRBJ2-1; 13 nucleotides match TRBD2. Trimming took 6 bases from V and 4 from J; bases not matched to a gene: 6. This CDR3 spans 16 amino acids. Germline assignment: CDR1 LNHDA and CDR2 SQIVND (reference sequence). CDR3 sequence: CASRGGLAGFYNEQFF. Here the CDR3 DNA reads TGTGCCAGTAGGGGGGGACTAGCGGGATTTTACAATGAGCAGTTCTTC. Using reference TRBV19 and TRBJ2-1 for the parts outside the CDR3, the full variable domain is DGGITQSPKYLFRKEGQNVTLSCEQNLNHDAMYWYRQDPGQGLRLIYYSQIVNDFQKGDIAEGYSVSREKKESFPLTVTSAQKNPTAFYLCASRGGLAGFYNEQFFGPGTRLTVL.

The chain employs TRBV12-2 and TRBJ1-3; TRBD1, the table's D call, was not compared with the DNA. TRBV12-2 is marked as a pseudogene. CDR3 length: 17 residues. The DNA of the CDR3 is TGTGCAAGTCGCTTGCCCGGGACAGGTTGCTCTGGAAACACCATATATTTT. It codes for CASRLPGTGCSGNTIYF.

The chain is built from TRBV5-6 and TRBJ2-7; 9 positions agree with TRBD1. V lost 1 base and J lost 2; bases outside the gene matches: 4. The CDR3 loop spans 15 amino acids. Germline V CDR1 and CDR2: SGHDT, YYEEEE. CDR3 nucleotide sequence: TGTGCCAGCAGCTTGAGGGGACAGGGAACCTACGAGCAGTACTTC. Amino acid sequence: CASSLRGQGTYEQYF.

This sequence joins TRBV5-1 and TRBJ1-2; no reliable D call. Trimming took off 5 bases at V and 0 bases at J, with 14 bases between the two ends. This CDR3 spans 15 amino acids. Per the germline V gene, CDR1 is SGHRS and CDR2 is YFSETQ. In DNA, the CDR3 is TGCGCCAGCAGTCCCCACAGCAGATCTAACTATGGCTACACCTTC. Amino acid sequence: CASSPHSRSNYGYTF.

The V gene is TRBV27, the J gene TRBJ2-1, with unresolved D. CDR3 length: 14 residues. In germline, CDR1 is MNHEY, CDR2 SMNVEV (reference sequence). V was shortened by 3 bases and J by 6 bases, with 12 bases between the two germline ends. For the CDR3, the DNA is TGTGCCAGCAGTTTGTTGGGTCCTGGCAATGAGCAGTTCTTC. It codes for CASSLLGPGNEQFF.

CDR3 residues: CASSSSTAGGTKDQPQHF. The DNA of the CDR3 is TGTGCCAGCTCAAGTAGCACTGCTGGCGGGACGAAGGATCAGCCCCAGCATTTT. The chain combines TRBV18 with TRBJ1-5; tentative D call: TRBD1 (5 bases). Per the germline V gene, CDR1 is KGHSH and CDR2 is LQKENI. The CDR3 length is 18 residues. Trimming pared 5 bases from V and 5 bases from J, leaving 25 bases between.

The chain recombines TRBV5-1 with TRBJ2-5; D is unresolved. There are 11 residues in the CDR3. Trimming pared 3 bases from V and 4 bases from J, leaving 4 bases between. Germline CDR1 SGHRS, CDR2 YFSETQ. This chain's CDR3 is CASSSIETQYF. DNA for the CDR3: TGCGCCAGCAGCTCCATAGAGACCCAGTACTTC.

The genes are TRBV7-2 and TRBJ2-3; D ambiguous. The length of the CDR3 is 15 residues. Deletions cut 2 bases from V and 1 base from J, with 10 bases between. Germline CDR1 SGHTA, CDR2 FQGNSA. Written as DNA, the CDR3 is TGTGCCAGCAGCTTACTTGGAAGGCGCACAGATACGCAGTATTTT. It codes for CASSLLGRRTDTQYF.

Turning to this clone: This sample also contains other DNA sequences that code for the same CDR3. The chain links TRBV10-1 to TRBJ2-2; D call uncertain. CDR1 and CDR2 (germline): WNHNN, SYGVQD (reference sequence). This CDR3 is built from 13 residues. Trimming removed 2 bases from V and 6 bases from J, with 7 bases in between. DNA for the CDR3: TGCGCCAGCAGTGAGAGGGTTGCCGGGGAGCTGTTTTTT. This translates into CASSERVAGELFF.

This clone appeared a single time. Within the sample, other DNA sequences also encode this same CDR3. V usage is TRBV9 and J usage is TRBJ2-2; no definite D call. Trimming stripped 0 bases from V and 2 bases from J, with 8 bases between. Germline loops: CDR1 SGDLS, CDR2 YYNGEE. The CDR3 runs to 15 residues. CDR3 loop: CASSVGSANTGELFF. The CDR3 DNA reads TGTGCCAGCAGCGTAGGTTCGGCCAACACCGGGGAGCTGTTTTTT.

The rearrangement links TRBV9 to TRBJ2-7, with 7 bases lining up with TRBD1. Trimming removed 0 bases from V and 6 bases from J; junction bases left unmatched: 6. This CDR3 region has 14 residues. In germline, CDR1 is SGDLS, CDR2 YYNGEE. Written as DNA, the CDR3 is TGTGCCAGCAGCGTAGACCCGACAGGGACCGAGCAGTACTTC. Its translation is CASSVDPTGTEQYF.

The rearrangement joins TRBV5-8 to TRBJ1-5, with D uncertain. CDR3 length equals 15 residues. V was shortened by 2 bases and J by 1 base, with 10 bases between the two germline ends. Germline loops: CDR1 SGHTS, CDR2 YDEGEE. The CDR3 is CASSFKGVSNQPQHF. The DNA for the CDR3 is TGTGCCAGCAGCTTCAAGGGCGTGAGCAATCAGCCCCAGCATTTT.

The genes are TRBV6-6 and TRBJ2-7; 7 bases map to TRBD1. The germline V gene has CDR1 MNHNY and CDR2 SVGAGI (reference sequence). The CDR3 extends over 15 amino acids. The ends lost 6 bases at V and 2 bases at J; junction bases unmatched: 10. This CDR3 is CASRVTGRRTYEQYF. CDR3 nucleotide sequence: TGTGCCAGCAGAGTGACAGGGCGGCGCACCTACGAGCAGTACTTC.

This chain joins TRBV19 and TRBJ1-2; 11 bases match TRBD1. This CDR3 has 15 amino acids. Trimming removed 4 bases from V and 7 bases from J; junction bases left unmatched: 8. Germline assignment: CDR1 LNHDA and CDR2 SQIVND (reference sequence). CDR3 protein: CASSTGDRGYGGYTF. The CDR3 DNA is TGTGCCAGTAGTACCGGGGACAGGGGGTATGGTGGCTACACCTTC.

The chain employs TRBV18 and TRBJ2-2; 8 positions match TRBD2. The germline CDR1 and CDR2 sequences are KGHSH and LQKENI. The CDR3 runs 18 residues. Trimming at V came to 1 base and at J to 0 bases, leaving 7 bases not matched to a gene. CDR3 sequence: CASSPRSGLGTNTGELFF. The CDR3 bases are TGTGCCAGCTCACCACGGTCGGGACTAGGCACGAACACCGGGGAGCTGTTTTTT.

V is TRBV27 and J is TRBJ2-7; TRBD2 matches 11 bases. The V and J ends lost 2 bases and 7 bases, in that order; junction bases with no gene match: 7. The germline CDR1 and CDR2 sequences are MNHEY and SMNVEV (reference sequence). This CDR3 is 15 amino acids long. The CDR3: CASSLLAGGLGEQYF. CDR3 nucleotide sequence: TGTGCCAGCAGTTTACTAGCGGGAGGTCTAGGAGAGCAGTACTTC.